The 5 T cell receptor beta chains below all came from one sample that was sequenced in a study of prognosis after radiotherapy for stage I lung cancer. Two rounds of multiplex PCR amplified TCR beta CDR3 from genomic DNA. Amplification during the initial PCR round employed primers specific to each TRBV and TRBJ gene. TCRdb itself ran the multiplex PCR reads through MiXCR, one entry per CDR3 protein. The sample yields 59,000 or so distinct CDR3 sequences, 26% seen once. Sample: PBMCs, taken before or after stereotactic body radiation therapy (not recorded which). These receptors originate from a donor at least 50 years old with non-small cell lung cancer.

This clonotype has ten or more counts. The chain uses TRBV3-1 and TRBJ1-5; D remains unclear. Trimming took off 1 base at V and 1 base at J, with 11 bases between the two ends. This CDR3 comprises 16 residues. Germline V gene data show CDR1 as LGHDT and CDR2 as YNNKEL (reference sequence). CDR3 region: CASSQGGGYSNQPQHF. The CDR3 DNA is TGTGCCAGCAGCCAAGGAGGCGGGTACAGCAATCAGCCCCAGCATTTT.

On this clonotype: Since a far larger clone is one base different, this is likely a read error. This chain connects TRBV6-2 or TRBV6-3 to TRBJ2-1; D is possibly TRBD2 (6 bases). CDR3 length: 14 amino acids. Per germline, CDR1 MNHEY and CDR2 SVGEGT. V lost 6 bases, J lost 6 bases, and 15 bases lay in between. The CDR3, as DNA: TGTGCCAGCAGGCCGGTACTAGCATCCAATGAGCAGTTCTTC. Its translation is CASRPVLASNEQFF.

Details on this clonotype: A far larger clone is one base from this, pointing to a likely read error. V and J are TRBV6-1 and TRBJ2-1; 12 bases are shared with TRBD2. Germline V CDR1 and CDR2: MNHNS, SASEGT. V gave up 7 bases and J gave up 8 bases; unmatched junction bases: 15. This CDR3 is built from 17 residues. The chain's CDR3 is CASISLATSGGRDEQFF. Here the CDR3 DNA reads TGTGCCAGCATTTCCCTTGCCACTAGCGGGGGGCGCGATGAGCAGTTCTTC.

About this clonotype itself: One base separates it from a far larger clone, so it is likely a read error. The genes are TRBV11-2 and TRBJ2-7, with D unresolved. The length of the CDR3 is 15 residues. V lost 1 base and J lost 7, with 17 bases in between. CDR1 is SGHAT and CDR2 is FQNNGV in the germline V gene. CDR3 residues: CASSLASWGLDEQYF. The CDR3 bases are TGTGCCAGCAGCTTAGCCTCTTGGGGTTTGGATGAGCAGTACTTC.

This clonotype was seen a few times. The V and J genes are TRBV18 and TRBJ2-1; 10 positions match TRBD2. This CDR3 spans 17 amino acids. Germline-derived CDR1 and CDR2 are KGHSH and LQKENI. V gave up 0 bases and J gave up 7 bases; unmatched junction bases: 9. Here the CDR3 DNA reads TGTGCCAGCTCACCACCCAACCAGCGGGGGGGCCGGAATGAGCAGTTCTTC. Residues: CASSPPNQRGGRNEQFF. The variable domain in full, completed from reference TRBV18 and TRBJ2-1, reads NAGVMQNPRHLVRRRGQEARLRCSPMKGHSHVYWYRQLPEEGLKFMVYLQKENIIDESGMPKERFSAEFPKEGPSILRIQQVVRGDSAAYFCASSPPNQRGGRNEQFFGPGTRLTVL.